What follows are 25 T cell receptor beta chains derived from one specimen sequenced in a study of shared clonotypes between healthy human individuals. The data were produced by immunoSEQ multiplex PCR, yet TCRdb's version contains in-frame clones alone and is incomplete. The sample has fewer than 130,000 clones, about 66% seen once; the top ten hold almost 25%. Sample: memory CD8+ T cells sorted from blood. Subset noted: CD45RO+ cells pooled with CCR7-negative TemRA cells. The receptors shown here come from a woman in her 30s in good health.

The chain couples TRBV5-6 to TRBJ2-7; D assignment may be TRBD1 or TRBD2 (5 bases each). Between the trimmed V and J ends, which lost 4 bases and 2 bases, there was a span of 16 bases. The germline V gene encodes CDR1 SGHDT and CDR2 YYEEEE. The CDR3 sequence is 15 residues long. This chain's CDR3 is CASSRDWGNPYEQYF. The CDR3 DNA is TGTGCCAGCAGCCGAGATTGGGGGAACCCCTACGAGCAGTACTTC.

This clone has more than one count but fewer than ten. The chain employs TRBV7-8 and TRBJ2-2; TRBD2 matches 10 bases. The germline gives CDR1 SGHVS, CDR2 FQNEAQ. This CDR3 has 16 residues. J gave up 4 bases and V 3 bases, and 5 bases lay outside the gene matches. CDR3 in amino acids: CASSFRTSGPTGELFF. The CDR3, as DNA: TGTGCCAGCAGCTTTCGGACTAGCGGCCCCACCGGGGAGCTGTTTTTT.

Concerning this clone: A far larger clone is one nucleotide away, so this likely arose from a read error. The V call is TRBV6-5, the J call TRBJ1-2, with TRBD1 identical over 8 bases. The J segment lost 3 bases and the V segment lost 7 bases, leaving 7 bases of the junction unmatched. CDR1 and CDR2 (germline): MNHEY, SVGAGI. The CDR3 length is 14 residues. The CDR3 is CASNGQGGDYGYTF. The CDR3 coding sequence is TGTGCCAGCAACGGACAGGGAGGAGACTATGGCTACACCTTC.

The chain uses TRBV5-4 and TRBJ2-1; TRBD1 agrees at 8 bases. This CDR3 region has 18 residues. The germline V gene has CDR1 SGHNT and CDR2 YYREEE (reference sequence). Trimming at V came to 0 bases and at J to 3 bases, leaving 11 bases not matched to a gene. The CDR3 reads CASSLAFGTGVNYNEQFF. The CDR3 DNA reads TGTGCCAGCAGCTTGGCCTTTGGGACAGGAGTAAACTACAATGAGCAGTTCTTC. Drawing the rest from reference TRBV5-4 and TRBJ2-1, the complete variable domain is ETGVTQSPTHLIKTRGQQVTLRCSSQSGHNTVSWYQQALGQGPQFIFQYYREEENGRGNFPPRFSGLQFPNYSSELNVNALELDDSALYLCASSLAFGTGVNYNEQFFGPGTRLTVL.

The chain couples TRBV2 to TRBJ1-5, with D uncertain. V was clipped by 9 bases and J by 10 bases, with 19 bases between them. Germline values: CDR1 SNHLY, CDR2 FYNNEI. This CDR3 contains 13 residues. This chain's CDR3 is CASGPRASEPQHF. The CDR3 bases are TGTGCCAGTGGGCCTCGAGCCTCCGAACCCCAGCATTTT.

The chain is built from TRBV11-2 and TRBJ2-7; 10 bases fit TRBD2. This CDR3 spans 15 amino acids. V trimming: 1 base; J trimming: 7 bases; junction bases outside the gene matches: 7. Germline CDR1 SGHAT, CDR2 FQNNGV. CDR3 bases: TGTGCCAGCAGCTTAGGAGCGGGAGGGCCCCATGAGCAGTACTTC. Amino acid sequence: CASSLGAGGPHEQYF.

The V gene is TRBV7-7, the J gene TRBJ2-5; 7 bases are shared with TRBD2. After removal of 5 bases from V and 1 base from J, the junction contained 7 bases not matched to a gene. The CDR3 loop spans 15 amino acids. In germline, CDR1 is SSHAT, CDR2 FNYEAQ (reference sequence). CDR3 sequence reads: CASSPRAGIQETQYF. The CDR3 DNA reads as TGTGCCAGCAGCCCCCGAGCGGGGATCCAAGAGACCCAGTACTTC.

The chain recombines TRBV14 with TRBJ1-1; D is unresolved. The CDR3 contains 15 residues. Germline V gives CDR1 SGHDN, CDR2 FVKESK. V was pared by 0 bases and J by 1 base, with 9 bases between. CDR3 loop: CASSQDGHQNTEAFF. The CDR3 DNA reads as TGTGCCAGCAGCCAAGATGGGCACCAGAACACTGAAGCTTTCTTT.

This clone came up many times. The chain carries TRBV7-8 and TRBJ1-5; TRBD1 matches 8 bases. The CDR3 spans 15 residues. CDR1 SGHVS and CDR2 FQNEAQ come from the germline V gene. The junction had 11 bases not matched to a gene; V was cut back by 7 bases and J by 6 bases. CDR3 bases: TGTGCCAGCACCCCCGACAGGGGCCCCAGTCAGCCCCAGCATTTT. Its translation is CASTPDRGPSQPQHF. Complete variable domain (other parts from reference TRBV7-8 and TRBJ1-5): GAGVSQSPRYKVAKRGQDVALRCDPISGHVSLFWYQQALGQGPEFLTYFQNEAQLDKSGLPSDRFFAERPEGSVSTLKIQRTQQEDSAVYLCASTPDRGPSQPQHFGDGTRLSIL.

The V gene is TRBV4-2, the J gene TRBJ2-2; D not certain. The V end was cut by 2 bases, the J end by 5 bases, with 3 bases between. The CDR3 sequence is 12 residues long. In germline, CDR1 is LGHNA, CDR2 YNFKEQ. The CDR3 region is CASSQITGELFF. DNA of the CDR3: TGTGCCAGCAGCCAAATAACCGGGGAGCTGTTTTTT.

The chain joins TRBV10-3 to TRBJ2-3; D is possibly TRBD2 (5 bases). Trimming removed 7 bases from V and 2 bases from J, with 16 bases in between. This CDR3 spans 15 amino acids. Per germline, CDR1 ENHRY and CDR2 SYGVKD. CDR3 loop: CAIIYSSHFTDTQYF. CDR3 bases: TGTGCCATCATCTACTCTAGCCATTTCACAGATACGCAGTATTTT.

V usage is TRBV28 and J usage is TRBJ2-1, with D possibly matching TRBD2 (6 bases). This CDR3 is built from 14 residues. CDR1 and CDR2 (germline): MDHEN, SYDVKM. V gave up 6 bases and J gave up 8 bases, with 17 bases separating them. The CDR3 nucleotides read TGTGCCAGCAGCCTCTTGACTAGTGGCTATGAGCAGTTCTTC. Encoded protein: CASSLLTSGYEQFF.

The rearrangement joins TRBV30 to TRBJ2-7; possible D gene TRBD2, 6 bases. Germline lookup yields CDR1 GTSNPN and CDR2 SVGIG (reference sequence). Trimming removed 4 bases at V and 2 bases at J, with 12 bases between. The CDR3 sequence is 13 residues long. Here the CDR3 DNA reads TGTGCCTGGACGGCCGGGAGCACCTACGAGCAGTACTTC. It is translated as CAWTAGSTYEQYF.

The rearrangement links TRBV27 to TRBJ2-7; no clear D gene. Looked up from germline, CDR1 is MNHEY and CDR2 is SMNVEV (reference sequence). CDR3 length: 14 residues. V was pared by 1 base and J by 4 bases, with 11 bases between. The CDR3 bases are TGTGCCAGCAGTTTATTAAGAGGCGAATACGAGCAGTACTTC. Translating gives CASSLLRGEYEQYF.

Comment on this clone: A much more abundant neighbour one base away suggests this may be a read error. Other DNA sequences in the sample encode the same CDR3. The chain is built from TRBV9 and TRBJ1-1, with D perhaps matching TRBD1 (5 bases). V lost 0 bases and J 5 bases, leaving 8 bases between the germline ends. Germline-derived CDR1 and CDR2 are SGDLS and YYNGEE. The CDR3 runs 13 residues. The CDR3 DNA follows: TGTGCCAGCAGCGTAGCGTGGGGGACTGAAGCTTTCTTT. Protein product: CASSVAWGTEAFF.

The chain uses TRBV28 and TRBJ2-3, with D unresolved. Per the germline V gene, CDR1 is MDHEN and CDR2 is SYDVKM. The CDR3 loop spans 16 amino acids. Trimming took off 6 bases at V and 4 bases at J, with 20 bases between the two ends. The CDR3 DNA follows: TGTGCCAGCAGAAATTTCCGTCTGAGCGTAGCAGATACGCAGTATTTT. This translates into CASRNFRLSVADTQYF.

This clone was recorded a few times. This sequence joins TRBV19 and TRBJ2-7; TRBD2 agrees at 8 bases. From germline, CDR1 is LNHDA and CDR2 SQIVND (reference sequence). The V and J ends lost 3 bases and 6 bases, in that order; junction bases with no gene match: 4. The CDR3 is made up of 13 amino acids. CDR3 coding DNA: TGTGCCAGTAGTATCGGACTAGCTAGCGAGCAGTACTTC. Its translation: CASSIGLASEQYF.

The chain recombines TRBV6-1 with TRBJ1-5; 7 bases match TRBD1. The CDR3 totals 14 residues. V lost 7 bases to trimming and J lost 7 bases; unmatched junction nucleotides: 10. The germline V gene has CDR1 MNHNS and CDR2 SASEGT. In DNA, the CDR3 is TGTGCCAGCAACCCAGGGGGGGGAGGACAGCCCCAGCATTTT. It codes for CASNPGGGGQPQHF.

This chain joins TRBV6-1 and TRBJ2-7; tentative D call: TRBD1 (6 bases). Trimming pared 4 bases from V and 3 bases from J, leaving 10 bases between. CDR3 size: 13 residues. CDR1 and CDR2 from the germline V gene are MNHNS and SASEGT. In nucleotides, the CDR3 is TGTGCCAGCAGTGGACAGGTTCTCTACGAGCAGTACTTC. This translates into CASSGQVLYEQYF.

This chain connects TRBV7-9 to TRBJ2-5, with D possibly called TRBD1 or TRBD2 (5 bases each). Germline lookup yields CDR1 SEHNR and CDR2 FQNEAQ (reference sequence). The V and J ends lost 7 bases and 2 bases respectively, with 11 bases between them. CDR3 size: 13 residues. DNA for the CDR3: TGTGCCAGCAACTTGGGACCTCAAGAGACCCAGTACTTC. Protein sequence: CASNLGPQETQYF.

In the case of this clone: The DNA is omitted, as the CDR3 cannot be located on it reliably, and the CDR3 follows TCRdb's listing. This chain uses TRBV7-2 with TRBJ2-7. Germline CDR1 SGHTA, CDR2 FQGNSA. The CDR3 adds up to 13 amino acids, both ends counted. CDR3 protein: CASSSSGQVEQYF.

This clone was seen only a few times. The chain couples TRBV19 to TRBJ2-5; the D gene is possibly TRBD1 (5 bases). The J call may be wrong; the DNA end is better matched by TRBJ2-7. This CDR3 is built from 14 residues. Germline CDR1 is LNHDA and CDR2 is SQIVND (reference sequence). CDR3 residues: CASSRQFSSYEQYF. The CDR3 DNA follows: TGTGCCAGTAGTCGACAGTTTAGCTCCTACGAGCAGTACTTC.

This clone was recorded a few times. The chain has TRBV25-1 and TRBJ2-7; a possible D gene is TRBD2 (5 bases). There are 15 residues in the CDR3. Germline assignment: CDR1 MGHDK and CDR2 SYGVNS. With 4 bases removed from V and 2 bases from J, the gap between germline ends came to 15 bases. The CDR3 sequence: CASSGLRTETYEQYF. The DNA for the CDR3 is TGTGCCAGCAGTGGGTTGAGGACTGAGACCTACGAGCAGTACTTC.

V usage is TRBV7-9 and J usage is TRBJ2-3, with 8 bases aligning to TRBD2. CDR1 is SEHNR and CDR2 is FQNEAQ in the germline V gene (reference sequence). CDR3 length: 17 residues. V lost 5 bases to trimming and J lost 4 bases; unmatched junction nucleotides: 14. The CDR3 loop is CASSPSRLAGSPDTQYF. The CDR3 region has the DNA TGTGCCAGCAGCCCCTCCCGGCTAGCGGGTTCCCCAGATACGCAGTATTTT.

V gene TRBV7-9 combines with J gene TRBJ2-7; D could derive from TRBD1 or TRBD2 (5 bases each). V was shortened by 5 bases and J by 5 bases, with 19 bases between the two germline ends. The length of the CDR3 is 15 residues. From germline, CDR1 is SEHNR and CDR2 FQNEAQ (reference sequence). CDR3 residues: CASSPWDQAMNEQYF. CDR3 nucleotides: TGTGCCAGCAGCCCCTGGGACCAGGCCATGAACGAGCAGTACTTC. The full variable domain, with the rest looked up from reference TRBV7-9 and TRBJ2-7, is DTGVSQNPRHKITKRGQNVTFRCDPISEHNRLYWYRQTLGQGPEFLTYFQNEAQLEKSRLLSDRFSAERPKGSFSTLEIQRTEQGDSAMYLCASSPWDQAMNEQYFGPGTRLTVT.